Listed below are T cell receptor beta chains from one sample, sequenced in a study of shared clonotypes between healthy human individuals. Profiled with immunoSEQ multiplex PCR; TCRdb holds only in-frame clones, not every one. The sample yields over 150,000 clones, 66% seen once. The sequenced sample was memory CD4+ T cells sorted from blood. The source of these receptors is a man aged 25-40 years in good health. Each CDR3 is given with its conserved first and last residue. The order of the fields is CDR3 DNA, CDR3 protein, D gene, clone size, V gene, J gene, CDR3 length. A D gene is named only where the DNA matches it firmly. The listing skips clone size in some rows; elsewhere it reads once, few, many or a size class.

CDR3 DNA: TGTGCCAGCAGCTTGGGACACAACAATGAGCAGTTCTTC
CDR3 protein: CASSLGHNNEQFF
D gene: -
clone size: -
V gene: TRBV7-8
J gene: TRBJ2-1
CDR3 length: 13

CDR3 DNA: TGTGCCAGCAGCTTAGACGCCTCTGGAAACACCATATATTTT
CDR3 protein: CASSLDASGNTIYF
D gene: -
clone size: -
V gene: TRBV7-9
J gene: TRBJ1-3
CDR3 length: 14

CDR3 DNA: TGTGCCAGCAGTGTCAGGTGGACTAATGAAAAACTGTTTTTT
CDR3 protein: CASSVRWTNEKLFF
D gene: -
clone size: -
V gene: TRBV2
J gene: TRBJ1-4
CDR3 length: 14

CDR3 DNA: TGTGCCAGCAGCTTGCCGAGGGAACCCGAAGCTTTCTTT
CDR3 protein: CASSLPREPEAFF
D gene: -
clone size: -
V gene: TRBV5-4
J gene: TRBJ1-1
CDR3 length: 13

CDR3 DNA: TGTGCCAGCAGTGACAGGGACAGGGGGCTTGATGGCTACACCTTC
CDR3 protein: CASSDRDRGLDGYTF
D gene: TRBD1
clone size: -
V gene: TRBV6-6
J gene: TRBJ1-2
CDR3 length: 15

CDR3 DNA: TGTGCCAGCAGCCCGGGGACAGGGGAATACGAGCAGTACTTC
CDR3 protein: CASSPGTGEYEQYF
D gene: TRBD1
clone size: -
V gene: TRBV11-3
J gene: TRBJ2-7
CDR3 length: 14

CDR3 DNA: TGCGCCAGCAGCTTGGGGACTAGGGGTGGAGAGACCCAGTACTTC
CDR3 protein: CASSLGTRGGETQYF
D gene: TRBD2
clone size: -
V gene: TRBV5-1
J gene: TRBJ2-5
CDR3 length: 15

CDR3 DNA: TGCGCCAGCAGCTTAGGACTAGCGGGGCTTTTCGTCGCTACGCAGTATTTT
CDR3 protein: CASSLGLAGLFVATQYF
D gene: TRBD2
clone size: -
V gene: TRBV5-1
J gene: TRBJ2-3
CDR3 length: 17

CDR3 DNA: TGTGCCACCAGCAGAGATCCCGGATACGAGCAGTACTTC
CDR3 protein: CATSRDPGYEQYF
D gene: -
clone size: -
V gene: TRBV15
J gene: TRBJ2-7
CDR3 length: 13

CDR3 DNA: TGTGCCAGCTCACTCAGACAGCAACTCTACGAGCAGTACTTC
CDR3 protein: CASSLRQQLYEQYF
D gene: -
clone size: -
V gene: TRBV18
J gene: TRBJ2-7
CDR3 length: 14

CDR3 DNA: TGTGCCAGCTCTCATCCCGGGACTAGCGGGACCCTCGAGCAGTTCTTC
CDR3 protein: CASSHPGTSGTLEQFF
D gene: TRBD2
clone size: -
V gene: TRBV18
J gene: TRBJ2-1
CDR3 length: 16

CDR3 DNA: TGCGCCAGCAGCTCCTTGCTGGGGAGGGAGACCCAGTACTTC
CDR3 protein: CASSSLLGRETQYF
D gene: -
clone size: few
V gene: TRBV5-1
J gene: TRBJ2-5
CDR3 length: 14

CDR3 DNA: TGTGCCAGCAGTGCCCCGACACACAGCAATCAGCCCCAGCATTTT
CDR3 protein: CASSAPTHSNQPQHF
D gene: -
clone size: -
V gene: TRBV6-1
J gene: TRBJ1-5
CDR3 length: 15

CDR3 DNA: TGTGCCAGCAGCTTAGGGATTCTAGACACAGATACGCAGTATTTT
CDR3 protein: CASSLGILDTDTQYF
D gene: -
clone size: -
V gene: TRBV11-2
J gene: TRBJ2-3
CDR3 length: 15

CDR3 DNA: TGTGCCAGCAGCACCACCAGGAGGGCCTACGAGCAGTACTTC
CDR3 protein: CASSTTRRAYEQYF
D gene: -
clone size: -
V gene: TRBV11-2
J gene: TRBJ2-7
CDR3 length: 14

CDR3 DNA: TGTGCCAGTAGCAACCCCCCGGTCCCGGAGAAAGCTTTCTTT
CDR3 protein: CASSNPPVPEKAFF
D gene: -
clone size: many
V gene: TRBV19
J gene: TRBJ1-1
CDR3 length: 14

CDR3 DNA: TGTGCCAGCAGCTCCTTTTTGGACAGAGAAGAGACCCAGTACTTC
CDR3 protein: CASSSFLDREETQYF
D gene: -
clone size: -
V gene: TRBV11-3
J gene: TRBJ2-5
CDR3 length: 15

CDR3 DNA: TGCGCCAGCAGCTCCGGTTGGGGAGTAAACACTGAAGCTTTCTTT
CDR3 protein: CASSSGWGVNTEAFF
D gene: -
clone size: -
V gene: TRBV5-1
J gene: TRBJ1-1
CDR3 length: 15

CDR3 DNA: TGTGCCAGCAGCCGCCAGGGTCGCGTCGGAAACACCATATATTTT
CDR3 protein: CASSRQGRVGNTIYF
D gene: -
clone size: -
V gene: TRBV6-5
J gene: TRBJ1-3
CDR3 length: 15

CDR3 DNA: TGTGCCAGCAGACAGGGACAGAGCACAGATACGCAGTATTTT
CDR3 protein: CASRQGQSTDTQYF
D gene: TRBD1
clone size: -
V gene: TRBV6-5
J gene: TRBJ2-3
CDR3 length: 14

CDR3 DNA: TGTGCCAGCATTATGTACACTGAAGCTTTCTTT
CDR3 protein: CASIMYTEAFF
D gene: -
clone size: -
V gene: TRBV28
J gene: TRBJ1-1
CDR3 length: 11

CDR3 DNA: TGTGCCAGCAGCTTGGTGACAGGGATGGGGACAGATACGCAGTATTTT
CDR3 protein: CASSLVTGMGTDTQYF
D gene: TRBD1
clone size: -
V gene: TRBV5-4
J gene: TRBJ2-3
CDR3 length: 16

CDR3 DNA: TGTGCCAGCAGCCGCTTACTATCGGCCCAGTACTTC
CDR3 protein: CASSRLLSAQYF
D gene: -
clone size: few
V gene: TRBV7-8
J gene: TRBJ2-5
CDR3 length: 12

CDR3 DNA: TGTGCCAGCTCACCAAGGGCTAGTTCTAATAGCAATCAGCCCCAGCATTTT
CDR3 protein: CASSPRASSNSNQPQHF
D gene: -
clone size: -
V gene: TRBV18
J gene: TRBJ1-5
CDR3 length: 17

CDR3 DNA: TGCGCCAGCATGCCTGGACATACCTACGAGCAGTACTTC
CDR3 protein: CASMPGHTYEQYF
D gene: -
clone size: -
V gene: TRBV10-2
J gene: TRBJ2-7
CDR3 length: 13

CDR3 DNA: TGTGCCTGGAGTAGACTAGCGGGAGGGTCAGATACGCAGTATTTT
CDR3 protein: CAWSRLAGGSDTQYF
D gene: TRBD2
clone size: -
V gene: TRBV30
J gene: TRBJ2-3
CDR3 length: 15

CDR3 DNA: TGTGCCAGCGGGACAGGGCTCAACAATGAGCAGTTCTTC
CDR3 protein: CASGTGLNNEQFF
D gene: TRBD1
clone size: -
V gene: TRBV28
J gene: TRBJ2-1
CDR3 length: 13

CDR3 DNA: TGTGCCAGCAGCAGAAAGCCCGGGACAGGGGCGAACACCGGGGAGCTGTTTTTT
CDR3 protein: CASSRKPGTGANTGELFF
D gene: TRBD1
clone size: -
V gene: TRBV7-3
J gene: TRBJ2-2
CDR3 length: 18

CDR3 DNA: TGTGCCAGCAGCTTGGGGAGTTTGGCAGATACGCAGTATTTT
CDR3 protein: CASSLGSLADTQYF
D gene: -
clone size: -
V gene: TRBV5-4
J gene: TRBJ2-3
CDR3 length: 14

CDR3 DNA: TGTGCCAGCAAGGGTCAGGCCTATCGGGAGCAGTACTTC
CDR3 protein: CASKGQAYREQYF
D gene: -
clone size: few
V gene: TRBV25-1
J gene: TRBJ2-7
CDR3 length: 13

CDR3 DNA: TGTGCCACCAGCAGAGACAAGGTTCACGAGCAGTACTTC
CDR3 protein: CATSRDKVHEQYF
D gene: -
clone size: -
V gene: TRBV15
J gene: TRBJ2-7
CDR3 length: 13

CDR3 DNA: TGTGCCAGCAGCGATCCTTGGGCGCGAGGGGCTAACTATGGCTACACCTTC
CDR3 protein: CASSDPWARGANYGYTF
D gene: -
clone size: -
V gene: TRBV7-9
J gene: TRBJ1-2
CDR3 length: 17

CDR3 DNA: TGTGCCAGCAGTTCCCCAGGATACGGGGAGCTGTTTTTT
CDR3 protein: CASSSPGYGELFF
D gene: -
clone size: -
V gene: TRBV28
J gene: TRBJ2-2
CDR3 length: 13

CDR3 DNA: TGTGCCAGCAGTGGCAGTGTTCGGGGCTATGGCTACACCTTC
CDR3 protein: CASSGSVRGYGYTF
D gene: -
clone size: -
V gene: TRBV2
J gene: TRBJ1-2
CDR3 length: 14

CDR3 DNA: TGTGCCACCAGCCGAAGCCCCATTCCGGATCAGCCCCAGCATTTT
CDR3 protein: CATSRSPIPDQPQHF
D gene: -
clone size: -
V gene: TRBV15
J gene: TRBJ1-5
CDR3 length: 15

CDR3 DNA: TGTGCCAGCAGGTCGGGGTACACTGAAGCTTTCTTT
CDR3 protein: CASRSGYTEAFF
D gene: -
clone size: -
V gene: TRBV21-1
J gene: TRBJ1-1
CDR3 length: 12

CDR3 DNA: TGTGCCAGCAGCCGGGTGGGGAACCTTGGCTACACCTTC
CDR3 protein: CASSRVGNLGYTF
D gene: -
clone size: -
V gene: TRBV5-5
J gene: TRBJ1-2
CDR3 length: 13

CDR3 DNA: TGTGCCAGCAGTTTGCGGACAGGGTACACTGAAGCTTTCTTT
CDR3 protein: CASSLRTGYTEAFF
D gene: TRBD1
clone size: -
V gene: TRBV27
J gene: TRBJ1-1
CDR3 length: 14